This is a list of T cell receptor beta chains from one sample in a study of Ad26.COV2.S vaccination and SARS-CoV-2 variants. This table comes from immunoSEQ multiplex PCR, and its TCRdb copy is limited to in-frame clones, with some not included. Of more than 150,000 clones in the sample, approximately 90% were seen once. The material sequenced was peripheral blood, taken after recovery from COVID-19. All receptors derive from a human donor who had recovered from COVID-19. Both conserved end residues are part of each CDR3. The D gene is left open where the match is weak. A clone size is listed for some rows: how often the clone was seen (once, few, many), or a class if it is expanded.

clone size	D gene	J gene	V gene	CDR3 DNA	CDR3 protein
once	-	TRBJ2-5	TRBV18	TGTGCCAGCTCACATAGACGACTCCTCGAGACCCAGTACTTC	CASSHRRLLETQYF
-	-	TRBJ1-3	TRBV2	TGTGCCAGCATCCAAGGGAGCTCTGGAAACACCATATATTTT	CASIQGSSGNTIYF
-	TRBD1	TRBJ1-4	TRBV10-3	TGTGCCATCAGTGAGTCCGGGACAGGGCGTGAAAAACTGTTTTTT	CAISESGTGREKLFF
-	-	TRBJ1-4	TRBV5-1	TGCGCCAGCAGCTTGAGGAGGGGCGACTCTGAAAAACTGTTTTTT	CASSLRRGDSEKLFF
-	-	TRBJ2-1	TRBV19	TGTGCCAGTAGGGCGACTACGAGCTCCTACAATGAGCAGTTCTTC	CASRATTSSYNEQFF
once	-	TRBJ1-5	TRBV6-1	TGTGCCAGCAGTGAAGGGGCGGGGTTTCAGCCCCAGCATTTT	CASSEGAGFQPQHF
once	-	TRBJ2-3	TRBV5-6	TGTGCCAGCAGCCCGGACAGTCTGGATACGCAGTATTTT	CASSPDSLDTQYF
-	-	TRBJ1-1	TRBV28	TGTGCCAGCAGCGGGTCCCCTGTCACTGAAGCTTTCTTT	CASSGSPVTEAFF
once	-	TRBJ2-3	TRBV14	TGTGCCAGCAGCCGTAGGGACTTCCTTGGCACAGATACGCAGTATTTT	CASSRRDFLGTDTQYF
-	TRBD1	TRBJ2-3	TRBV25-1	TGTGCCAGCGGGGGGACAGGGGCAGGGGATACGCAGTATTTT	CASGGTGAGDTQYF
-	-	TRBJ1-6	TRBV5-5	TGTGCCAGCAGCTTGATGAGAATGAGAAAAAATTCACCCCTCCACTTT	CASSLMRMRKNSPLHF
few	-	TRBJ1-2	TRBV10-3	TGTGCCATCAGATCTACAGGGCTCAACTATGGCTACACCTTC	CAIRSTGLNYGYTF
-	TRBD1	TRBJ1-5	TRBV2	TGTGCCAGTGCTACGGGACAGAAATTTAGTGCGGATTTT	CASATGQKFSADF
-	-	TRBJ1-5	TRBV15	TGTGCCACCAGCAGACCCGGGAGCAATCAGCCCCAGCATTTT	CATSRPGSNQPQHF
once	TRBD1	TRBJ2-7	TRBV19	TGTGCCAGTAGCCGATCGGACAGGGTTCGAGGCTACGAGCAGTACTTC	CASSRSDRVRGYEQYF
once	-	TRBJ2-1	TRBV19	TGTGCCAGTAGTCCACCGGTGAGGCTAAGCTCCTACAATGAGCAGTTCTTC	CASSPPVRLSSYNEQFF
-	-	TRBJ2-7	TRBV20-1	TGCAGTGCTAGAGCGGGCTACGAGCAGTACTTC	CSARAGYEQYF
few	TRBD1	TRBJ1-2	TRBV7-9	TGTGCCAGCAGCCCGACAGGGTCGGGCTATGGCTACACCTTC	CASSPTGSGYGYTF
few	TRBD1	TRBJ1-2	TRBV15	TGTGCCACCAGCTCCGACAGGGTGGGAGGCTACACCTTC	CATSSDRVGGYTF
-	-	TRBJ2-2	TRBV19	TGTGCCAGTAGTTCCGTCGGCGGGGAGCTGTTTTTT	CASSSVGGELFF
-	-	TRBJ2-5	TRBV27	TGTGCCAGCAGTTTAGGGTCGTATGGAGAGGAGACCCAGTACTTC	CASSLGSYGEETQYF
-	TRBD1	TRBJ1-5	TRBV6-5	TGTGCCAGCAGTCAACAGGGGGGCAATCAGCCCCAGCATTTT	CASSQQGGNQPQHF
-	TRBD1	TRBJ2-1	TRBV30	TGTGCCTGGAATTGGGCAGGGGGCTACAATGAGCAGTTCTTC	CAWNWAGGYNEQFF
-	-	TRBJ2-2	TRBV12-3/TRBV12-4	TGTGCCAGCAGTTTAGTATTAGGCGGGGAGCTGTTTTTT	CASSLVLGGELFF
-	-	TRBJ2-7	TRBV21-1	TGTGCCGACCGGGACCTCTCCTACGAGCAGTACTTC	CADRDLSYEQYF
few	TRBD1	TRBJ1-2	TRBV6-6	TGTGCCAGCAGTCAGGGGGCTACGGGGGTGGATGGCTACACCTTC	CASSQGATGVDGYTF
-	-	TRBJ1-5	TRBV4-1	TGCGCCAGCAGCCAAGAGGAAAATCAGCCCCAGCATTTT	CASSQEENQPQHF
-	-	TRBJ1-2	TRBV7-9	TGTGCCAGCAGCCTGGTAGCCCGGACTAACTATGGCTACACCTTC	CASSLVARTNYGYTF
once	TRBD1	TRBJ1-5	TRBV6-2/TRBV6-3	TGTGCCAGCAGTTACGACAGGGAGGGCAATCAGCCCCAGCATTTT	CASSYDREGNQPQHF
-	-	TRBJ2-2	TRBV9	TGTGCCAGCAGGGCGGGAAACACCGGGGAGCTGTTTTTT	CASRAGNTGELFF
few	-	TRBJ1-5	TRBV9	TGTGCCAGCAGCGTAGACCCGGATAGCAATCAGCCCCAGCATTTT	CASSVDPDSNQPQHF
-	TRBD2	TRBJ2-3	TRBV27	TGTGCCAGCAGACCACTAGCGGGAGCCCCAGATACGCAGTATTTT	CASRPLAGAPDTQYF
-	-	TRBJ1-1	TRBV28	TGTGCCAGCAGTTTCAGTGTCACTGAAGCTTTCTTT	CASSFSVTEAFF
-	TRBD1	TRBJ1-2	TRBV28	TGTGCCAGCAGTCCACCGACAGGGCGATATGGCTACACCTTC	CASSPPTGRYGYTF
-	-	TRBJ2-1	TRBV6-1	TGTGCCAGCACCGGTTCAGGGCTATACAATGAGCAGTTCTTC	CASTGSGLYNEQFF
-	TRBD1	TRBJ2-1	TRBV24-1	TGTGCCACCAGTGTCGGATACAGGGGGCGAAGTATTCCCAATGAGCAGTTCTTC	CATSVGYRGRSIPNEQFF
once	-	TRBJ1-6	TRBV18	TGTGCCAGTTCAGCGGACGTTGGCTCACCCCTCCACTTT	CASSADVGSPLHF
-	-	TRBJ2-7	TRBV2	TGTGCCAGCAAGGCAAACTCCTACGAGCAGTACTTC	CASKANSYEQYF
-	-	TRBJ1-4	TRBV27	TGTGCCAGCAGTTTGTCGGGTTGGTCTGGATTCTGGGGTAATGAAAAACTGTTTTTT	CASSLSGWSGFWGNEKLFF
-	TRBD2	TRBJ2-5	TRBV3-1/TRBV3-2	TGTGCCAGCACCCTTACTAGCGGGGGGAAAGAGACCCAGTACTTC	CASTLTSGGKETQYF
-	TRBD2	TRBJ2-3	TRBV7-8	TGTGCCAGCAGCTTAGTAGCGGGAAGGACAGATACGCAGTATTTT	CASSLVAGRTDTQYF
once	-	TRBJ2-7	TRBV5-1	TGCGCCAGCAGCTTGGGCCTAGCCTGGGAGCAGTACTTC	CASSLGLAWEQYF
once	-	TRBJ1-2	TRBV9	TGTGCCAGCAGCGTAAGAGGGGATCTTGCCGCCTATGGCTACACCTTC	CASSVRGDLAAYGYTF
-	TRBD2	TRBJ2-5	TRBV9	TGTGCCAGCAGCGTCGGGGGGGCCATTGAGACCCAGTACTTC	CASSVGGAIETQYF
once	TRBD1	TRBJ1-2	TRBV18	TGTGCCAGCTCGTCGACAGGGGAACGCGGCTATGGCTACACCTTC	CASSSTGERGYGYTF